This T cell receptor beta chain came from a study of cytomegalovirus exposure and HLA in healthy donors. Across the study: Of roughly 400 genotyped donors, roughly 76% grouped in the Caucasian-associated ancestry cluster.

About this clone: The antigen remains undetermined.

V was trimmed by 3 bases and J by 4 bases, leaving 12 bases between them. Germline assignment: CDR1 LNHDA and CDR2 SQIVND (reference sequence). This CDR3 contains 14 residues. Study-wide results and caveats: As a later analysis revealed, most CMV-associated TCR beta chains appeared HLA-restricted.

60 Vbeta and 13 Jbeta primers were used in PCR. This table comes from immunoSEQ multiplex PCR, and its TCRdb copy is limited to in-frame clones, with some not included. The sample shows roughly 97,000 clones, around 9.1% of them seen only once. The V and J genes are TRBV19 and TRBJ1-1; TRBD1 might be the D (5 bases). Sequenced: PBMCs. This TCR derives from a man aged 40-49 years in good health and CMV-seropositive. CDR3 sequence (DNA): TGTGCCAGTAGTATTTCGGGGGGAAGCACTGAAGCTTTCTTT. It yields the protein CASSISGGSTEAFF.